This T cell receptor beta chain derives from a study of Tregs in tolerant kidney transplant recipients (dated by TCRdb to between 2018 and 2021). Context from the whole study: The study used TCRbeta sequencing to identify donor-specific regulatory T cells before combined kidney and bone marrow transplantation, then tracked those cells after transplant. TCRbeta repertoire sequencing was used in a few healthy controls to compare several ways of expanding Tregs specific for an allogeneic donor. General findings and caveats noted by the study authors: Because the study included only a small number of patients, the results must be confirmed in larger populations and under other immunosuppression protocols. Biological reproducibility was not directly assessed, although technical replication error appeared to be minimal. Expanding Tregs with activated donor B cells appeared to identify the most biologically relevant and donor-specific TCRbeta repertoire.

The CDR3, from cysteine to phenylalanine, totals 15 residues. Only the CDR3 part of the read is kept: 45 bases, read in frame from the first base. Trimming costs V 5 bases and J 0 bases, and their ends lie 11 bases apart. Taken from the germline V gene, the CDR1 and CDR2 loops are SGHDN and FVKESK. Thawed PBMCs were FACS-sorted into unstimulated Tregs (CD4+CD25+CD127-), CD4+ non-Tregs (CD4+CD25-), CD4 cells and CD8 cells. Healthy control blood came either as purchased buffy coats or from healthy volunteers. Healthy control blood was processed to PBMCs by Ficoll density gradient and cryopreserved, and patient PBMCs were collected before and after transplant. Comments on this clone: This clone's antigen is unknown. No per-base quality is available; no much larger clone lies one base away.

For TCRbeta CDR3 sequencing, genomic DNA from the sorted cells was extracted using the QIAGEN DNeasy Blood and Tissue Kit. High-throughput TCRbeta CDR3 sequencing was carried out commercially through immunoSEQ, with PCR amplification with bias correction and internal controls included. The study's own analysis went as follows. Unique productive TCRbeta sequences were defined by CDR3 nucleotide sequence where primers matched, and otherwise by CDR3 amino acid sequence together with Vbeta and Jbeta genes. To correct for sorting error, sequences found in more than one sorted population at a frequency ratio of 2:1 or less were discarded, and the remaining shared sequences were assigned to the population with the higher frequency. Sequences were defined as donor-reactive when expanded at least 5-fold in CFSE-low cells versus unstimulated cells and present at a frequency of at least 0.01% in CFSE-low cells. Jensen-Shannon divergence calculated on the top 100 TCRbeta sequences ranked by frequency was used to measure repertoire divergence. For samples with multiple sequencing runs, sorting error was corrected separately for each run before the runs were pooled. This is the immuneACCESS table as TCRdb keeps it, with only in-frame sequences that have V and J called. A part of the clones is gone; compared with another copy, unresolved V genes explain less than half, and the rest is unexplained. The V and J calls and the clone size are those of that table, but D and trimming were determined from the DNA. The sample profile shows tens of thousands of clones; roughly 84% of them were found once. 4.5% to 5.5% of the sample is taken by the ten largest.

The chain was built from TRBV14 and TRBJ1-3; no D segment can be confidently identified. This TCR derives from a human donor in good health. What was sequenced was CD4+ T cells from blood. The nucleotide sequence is TGTGCCAGCAGCGCGTGGGCCTTCTCTGGAAACACCATATATTTT. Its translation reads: CASSAWAFSGNTIYF.